The clone carrying this TCR beta chain was seen a single time. The sample originates from a study of blood T cell repertoires in COVID-19. All recovered Cohort 3 donors got two negative PCRs, got clearance, or saw symptom resolution. Original processing notes: Amplification of reference gene primers was used by the study to estimate nucleated cell counts. TCRdb's copy holds only in-frame clones and misses some; the assay was immunoSEQ multiplex PCR. V, J and clone size derive from that table, while D and trimming were established from the DNA sequence. Of approximately 230,000 clones listed, 86% are singletons. Material for sequencing was PBMCs or T cells enriched from blood (not recorded which). This receptor was identified in a man in his forties who had recovered from COVID-19.

The CDR3 DNA follows: TGTGCCAGCAGCTTAACTCCGCTACTAGCGGGGACAGAGACCCAGTACTTC. It encodes CASSLTPLLAGTETQYF. The chain has TRBV7-3 and TRBJ2-5, with 10 nucleotides matching TRBD2. Germline assignment: CDR1 SGHTA and CDR2 FQGTGA. V lost 0 bases, J lost 4 bases, and 8 bases stayed unmatched. This CDR3 has 17 residues.